This passage covers 29 T cell receptor beta chains from one sample sequenced in a study of blood T cell repertoires in COVID-19. Assay: immunoSEQ multiplex PCR; the TCRdb copy retains only in-frame clones and omits some. This sample has about 70,000 clones, with over 75% found just once. Sequencing was done on a sample of peripheral blood. These receptors all come from an elderly woman with active or convalescent COVID-19.

V is TRBV19 and J is TRBJ2-5, with a weak D call TRBD2 (5 bases). This CDR3 comprises 13 residues. Looked up from germline, CDR1 is LNHDA and CDR2 is SQIVND (reference sequence). V lost 7 bases to trimming and J lost 3 bases, with 12 bases between them. CDR3 nucleotides: TGTGCCAGTACCCGGACTGGGGAAGAGACCCAGTACTTC. Amino acid sequence: CASTRTGEETQYF.

This chain connects TRBV6-2 or TRBV6-3 to TRBJ1-2, with 9 bases aligning to TRBD1. In germline, CDR1 is MNHEY, CDR2 SVGEGT. The CDR3 contains 13 residues. The V gene end was trimmed by 5 bases and the J gene end by 8 bases; junction bases not matched to a gene: 6. The CDR3 DNA reads TGTGCCAGCAGTCTACAGGGGGCTGGAGGCTACACCTTC. It codes for CASSLQGAGGYTF.

This clone appeared a single time. This chain links TRBV28 with TRBJ1-2; perhaps TRBD1 as D (5 bases). The germline V gene has CDR1 MDHEN and CDR2 SYDVKM. V lost 5 bases and J 8 bases, leaving 12 bases between the germline ends. CDR3 size: 12 residues. The CDR3 DNA follows: TGTGCCAGCAGTCCTTCCAGGGAAGGCTACACCTTC. It translates to CASSPSREGYTF.

The chain employs TRBV27 and TRBJ1-6; 7 bases agree with TRBD1. This CDR3 has 16 amino acids. The ends lost 4 bases at V and 6 bases at J; junction bases unmatched: 9. Germline V gene lookup returns CDR1 MNHEY and CDR2 SMNVEV (reference sequence). CDR3 loop: CASSSQGTSPNSPLHF. The CDR3 DNA follows: TGTGCCAGCAGTTCACAGGGGACTTCCCCTAATTCACCCCTCCACTTT.

The chain joins TRBV21-1 to TRBJ2-4; TRBD1 is the table's D call, not checked against the DNA. TRBV21-1 is recorded as a pseudogene. The CDR3 is 17 residues long. DNA for the CDR3: TGTGCCAGCAGCAAATGTCAGGGGTCCCTCTCCAAAAACATTCAGTACTTC. Amino acids: CASSKCQGSLSKNIQYF.

The CDR3 sequence is CASSIDPGEGDYQPQHF. The CDR3, as DNA: TGTGCCAGTAGTATAGACCCAGGTGAGGGGGATTATCAGCCCCAGCATTTT. The chain links TRBV19 to TRBJ1-5; possibly TRBD1 for D (6 bases). Germline V gene sequence: CDR1 LNHDA, CDR2 SQIVND (reference sequence). The CDR3 consists of 17 residues. V lost 0 bases, J lost 5 bases, and 17 bases lay in between. The whole variable domain, remainder taken from reference TRBV19 and TRBJ1-5, is DGGITQSPKYLFRKEGQNVTLSCEQNLNHDAMYWYRQDPGQGLRLIYYSQIVNDFQKGDIAEGYSVSREKKESFPLTVTSAQKNPTAFYLCASSIDPGEGDYQPQHFGDGTRLSIL.

The table lists this clone with a count of one. The V and J genes are TRBV9 and TRBJ2-5, with 7 bases identical to TRBD2. This CDR3 is 14 amino acids long. With 1 base clipped from V and 5 bases from J, the junction kept 5 bases outside the gene matches. Germline V CDR1 and CDR2: SGDLS, YYNGEE. The CDR3 here is CASSVRGERETQYF. In nucleotides, the CDR3 is TGTGCCAGCAGCGTACGGGGGGAGAGGGAGACCCAGTACTTC.

The V and J genes are TRBV1 and TRBJ2-5; whether TRBD2, the table's D call, matches the DNA was not checked. TRBV1 is deemed a pseudogene. This CDR3 has 16 amino acids. CDR3 coding DNA: TGCACCAGCAGCCTCTCCAGCGGGGGGGCCTCCTGGACCCAGTACTTC. It translates to CTSSLSSGGASWTQYF.

This chain links TRBV19 with TRBJ2-3, with TRBD1 matching 7 bases. V lost 1 base to trimming and J lost 3 bases; unmatched junction nucleotides: 4. The CDR3 loop spans 15 amino acids. Germline V lookup: CDR1 LNHDA, CDR2 SQIVND (reference sequence). CDR3 residues: CASSIVRQGTDTQYF. CDR3 sequence (DNA): TGTGCCAGTAGTATAGTACGACAGGGTACAGATACGCAGTATTTT.

A single count supports this clone. The J gene is TRBJ2-5, the V gene TRBV28, with D possibly TRBD1 on 5 matching bases. The V end lost 6 bases, the J end lost 3 bases, and 11 bases lay between the germline ends. CDR3 size: 13 residues. Germline V gene data show CDR1 as MDHEN and CDR2 as SYDVKM. CDR3 in amino acids: CASSPGREETQYF. CDR3 coding DNA: TGTGCCAGCAGCCCGGGCAGGGAAGAGACCCAGTACTTC.

The chain has TRBV7-2 and TRBJ1-3; D is uncertain. CDR3 size: 13 residues. Germline V CDR1 and CDR2: SGHTA, FQGNSA. The ends were cut back, 6 bases at V and 4 bases at J, with 10 bases in the middle. The CDR3 DNA reads as TGTGCCAGCAGTGCCCGTCGGGGAAACACCATATATTTT. The encoded protein is CASSARRGNTIYF. Supplemented by reference TRBV7-2 and TRBJ1-3, the full variable domain reads GAGVSQSPSNKVTEKGKDVELRCDPISGHTALYWYRQSLGQGLEFLIYFQGNSAPDKSGLPSDRFSAERTGGSVSTLTIQRTQQEDSAVYLCASSARRGNTIYFGEGSWLTVV.

The chain recombines TRBV7-9 with TRBJ1-1, with D perhaps TRBD1 (5 bases). The CDR3 extends over 15 amino acids. V lost 4 bases and J 6 bases, leaving 18 bases between the germline ends. Germline CDR1 and CDR2: SEHNR and FQNEAQ (reference sequence). The CDR3 nucleotides read TGTGCCAGCAGCTCCGCCCCGGGGGTTCGGGCTGAAGCTTTCTTT. Translated: CASSSAPGVRAEAFF.

V gene TRBV9 combines with J gene TRBJ1-3; 7 bases fit TRBD1. This CDR3 comprises 18 residues. From germline, CDR1 is SGDLS and CDR2 YYNGEE. V dropped 2 bases and J dropped 0; count of bases not matched to a gene: 11. The CDR3 coding sequence is TGTGCCAGCAGCGTCCAACCGACAGGGATCTACTCTGGAAACACCATATATTTT. Translated: CASSVQPTGIYSGNTIYF.

V gene TRBV2 combines with J gene TRBJ1-5, with D possibly TRBD1 on 6 matching bases. CDR1 and CDR2 (germline): SNHLY, FYNNEI. Trimming removed 6 bases from V and 7 bases from J, with 22 bases in between. CDR3 size: 16 residues. In DNA, the CDR3 is TGTGCCAGCAGCCCCGATGGAACAGGGTTCGGACAGCCCCAGCATTTT. It yields the protein CASSPDGTGFGQPQHF.

This clone was seen a single time. V gene TRBV5-6 combines with J gene TRBJ1-4, with 7 bases lining up with TRBD1. CDR3 length: 16 amino acids. V was pared by 0 bases and J by 4 bases, with 6 bases of the junction left unmatched. Per the germline V gene, CDR1 is SGHDT and CDR2 is YYEEEE. As DNA, the CDR3 is TGTGCCAGCAGCTTGGTCCTAGGGGGCGTTAATGAAAAACTGTTTTTT. Translating gives CASSLVLGGVNEKLFF.

The genes are TRBV12-2 and TRBJ1-5; the D call TRBD1 from the table was never checked on the DNA. TRBV12-2 is shown as a pseudogene. The CDR3 loop spans 13 amino acids. In nucleotides, the CDR3 is TGTGCAAGTCGCTTCACAGGGAAACAGCCCCAGCATTTT. Translating gives CASRFTGKQPQHF.

The V and J genes are TRBV4-1 and TRBJ1-2, with no clear D. Germline CDR1 MGHRA, CDR2 YSYEKL. This CDR3 spans 16 amino acids. V lost 7 bases to trimming and J lost 5 bases, with 23 bases between them. The CDR3 loop reads CASTLTGGSFPYGYTF. The CDR3 DNA reads as TGCGCCAGCACCTTAACTGGAGGTAGCTTTCCTTATGGCTACACCTTC.

The chain joins TRBV9 to TRBJ2-3; TRBD1 matches at 7 bases. This CDR3 comprises 15 residues. The J segment lost 3 bases and the V segment lost 4 bases, leaving 8 bases of the junction unmatched. Germline V lookup: CDR1 SGDLS, CDR2 YYNGEE. CDR3 amino acids: CASSTARGRTDTQYF. Here the CDR3 DNA reads TGTGCCAGCAGCACGGCGAGGGGGCGGACAGATACGCAGTATTTT.

This clone came up once. The rearrangement joins TRBV2 to TRBJ2-1; 9 bases fit TRBD2. The CDR3 contains 17 residues. The V and J ends lost 5 bases and 2 bases, in that order; junction bases with no gene match: 10. The germline V gene has CDR1 SNHLY and CDR2 FYNNEI. DNA for the CDR3: TGTGCCAGCAGTCAGAATAGCGGGAGACAAGCCTACAATGAGCAGTTCTTC. Protein product: CASSQNSGRQAYNEQFF.

A remark on this clone: One end of the junction does not line up with germline, which may come from a read error. The chain is built from TRBV7-7 and TRBJ2-7; 10 bases agree with TRBD1. The CDR3 is 15 amino acids. Germline assignment: CDR1 SSHAT and CDR2 FNYEAQ (reference sequence). CDR3 amino acids: CASSLSGTGVGEQYF. CDR3 DNA: TGTGCTAGCAGCTTATCGGGGACAGGGGTCGGGGAGCAGTACTTC. Using reference TRBV7-7 and TRBJ2-7 for the parts outside the CDR3, the full variable domain is GAGVSQSPRYKVTKRGQDVTLRCDPISSHATLYWYQQALGQGPEFLTYFNYEAQPDKSGLPSDRFSAERPEGSISTLTIQRTEQRDSAMYRCASSLSGTGVGEQYFGPGTRLTVT.

The J gene is TRBJ2-2, the V gene TRBV7-2; 13 nucleotides agree with TRBD2. V shed 6 bases and J 2 bases; nucleotides not matched to a gene: 3. Per germline, CDR1 SGHTA and CDR2 FQGNSA. This CDR3 has 16 residues. CDR3 protein: CASRRTSGGNTGELFF. Here the CDR3 DNA reads TGTGCCAGCAGGCGGACTAGCGGGGGAAACACCGGGGAGCTGTTTTTT.

The chain has TRBV7-2 and TRBJ1-5, with D perhaps matching TRBD1 (5 bases). Deletions cut 0 bases from V and 5 bases from J, with 8 bases between. Germline V gene lookup returns CDR1 SGHTA and CDR2 FQGNSA. The CDR3 length is 14 residues. CDR3 sequence (DNA): TGTGCCAGCAGCTTAGCGTCAGGGTATCAGCCCCAGCATTTT. Protein: CASSLASGYQPQHF.

This chain joins TRBV9 and TRBJ1-2; D perhaps matches TRBD1 (5 bases). The CDR3 loop spans 14 amino acids. Between the trimmed V and J ends, which lost 3 bases and 6 bases, there was a span of 15 bases. In germline, CDR1 is SGDLS, CDR2 YYNGEE. The chain's CDR3 is CASSEVGQGDGYTF. The CDR3 coding sequence is TGTGCCAGCAGCGAAGTTGGTCAGGGCGATGGCTACACCTTC.

The chain links TRBV19 to TRBJ2-6; TRBD1 matches at 10 bases. V dropped 7 bases and J dropped 1; count of bases not matched to a gene: 7. This CDR3 spans 17 amino acids. The germline V gene has CDR1 LNHDA and CDR2 SQIVND (reference sequence). The DNA of the CDR3 is TGTGCCAGTACCTCATCGGACAGGGGGTCTGGGGCCAACGTCCTGACTTTC. As protein: CASTSSDRGSGANVLTF.

The chain couples TRBV19 to TRBJ1-5; tentatively, D is TRBD1 (5 bases). Germline CDR1 reads LNHDA; CDR2 reads SQIVND (reference sequence). V shed 5 bases and J shed 4 bases, with 15 bases lying between them. The CDR3 runs 15 residues. CDR3 region: CASSPQTVENQPQHF. CDR3 sequence (DNA): TGTGCCAGTAGTCCCCAGACAGTCGAGAATCAGCCCCAGCATTTT.

The J gene is TRBJ2-1, the V gene TRBV5-1, with 7 bases matching TRBD2. Germline V lookup: CDR1 SGHRS, CDR2 YFSETQ. CDR3 size: 15 residues. The J segment lost 7 bases and the V segment lost 0 bases, leaving 7 bases of the junction unmatched. CDR3 coding DNA: TGCGCCAGCAGCTTGGGGGGCGGGGGTAGGAATGAGCAGTTCTTC. This encodes CASSLGGGGRNEQFF.

The rearrangement joins TRBV19 to TRBJ2-3, with 8 bases fitting TRBD2. The germline V gene has CDR1 LNHDA and CDR2 SQIVND (reference sequence). This CDR3 comprises 15 residues. V was clipped by 4 bases and J by 0 bases; unmatched bases: 3. The CDR3 protein is CASSTGTRSTDTQYF. The CDR3 nucleotides are TGTGCCAGTAGTACCGGGACTAGAAGCACAGATACGCAGTATTTT.

The rearrangement links TRBV20-1 to TRBJ2-1; 10 bases are a match to TRBD2. CDR1 and CDR2 from the germline V gene are DFQATT and SNEGSKA (reference sequence). V lost 3 bases, J lost 2 bases, and 7 bases stayed unmatched. This CDR3 spans 16 amino acids. CDR3 nucleotides: TGCAGTGCTAGTAAGTCGAGCGGGGGGGCCTACAATGAGCAGTTCTTC. Translation gives CSASKSSGGAYNEQFF.

There are a few counts of this clone. The chain uses TRBV29-1 and TRBJ2-2; the D gene is possibly TRBD2 (6 bases). This CDR3 is 12 amino acids long. V lost 4 bases and J lost 6, with 9 bases in between. Germline V gene sequence: CDR1 SQVTM, CDR2 ANQGSEA. The CDR3 loop reads CSVGRGSGELFF. Here the CDR3 DNA reads TGCAGCGTTGGGAGGGGATCCGGGGAGCTGTTTTTT.